What follows are 11 T cell receptor beta chains derived from one specimen sequenced in a study of blood T cell repertoires in COVID-19. Clones were read by immunoSEQ multiplex PCR, and TCRdb kept only the in-frame ones, dropping some. The sample lists fewer than 450,000 clones, about 90% seen once, with 0.6% to 0.7% in the top ten. Material for sequencing was PBMCs or T cells enriched from blood (not recorded which). The receptors stem from a man between 18 and 35 years old who had recovered from COVID-19.

The CDR3 loop is CASSPGGGNTIYF. The CDR3 nucleotides are TGTGCCAGCAGTCCGGGAGGAGGAAACACCATATATTTT. This chain joins TRBV9 and TRBJ1-3, with D unclear. CDR1 is SGDLS and CDR2 is YYNGEE in the germline V gene. The CDR3 loop spans 13 amino acids. The V end lost 5 bases, the J end lost 4 bases, and 10 bases lay between the germline ends. Based on the CDR3 plus reference TRBV9 and TRBJ1-3, the full variable domain is DSGVTQTPKHLITATGQRVTLRCSPRSGDLSVYWYQQSLDQGLQFLIQYYNGEERAKGNILERFSAQQFPDLHSELNLSSLELGDSALYFCASSPGGGNTIYFGEGSWLTVV.

The chain combines TRBV5-1 with TRBJ2-1, with D possibly TRBD1 on 7 matching bases. This CDR3 is 16 amino acids long. Trimming left V 1 base short and J 7 bases short, with 18 bases between. Germline loops: CDR1 SGHRS, CDR2 YFSETQ. As DNA, the CDR3 is TGCGCCAGCAGCTTGCCCGCAGGGGGGATTGCGAATGAGCAGTTCTTC. Its translation is CASSLPAGGIANEQFF.

The CDR3 here is CASSQVLFPWQAFF. CDR3 nucleotide sequence: TGCGCCAGCAGCCAAGTGTTGTTTCCCTGGCAAGCTTTCTTT. This chain connects TRBV4-1 to TRBJ1-1, with D unclear. Deletions cut 1 base from V and 9 bases from J, with 15 bases between. This CDR3 has 14 residues. Germline CDR1 reads MGHRA; CDR2 reads YSYEKL.

This chain joins TRBV27 and TRBJ1-2, with D possibly TRBD1 on 6 matching bases. CDR1 and CDR2 (germline): MNHEY, SMNVEV (reference sequence). Trimming removed 4 bases from V and 8 bases from J, with 11 bases in between. The CDR3 is 12 amino acids. The CDR3: CASSYSGEGYTF. The CDR3 coding sequence is TGTGCCAGCAGTTATTCAGGGGAAGGCTACACCTTC.

This clone appeared a few times. The chain combines TRBV15 with TRBJ2-7; possible D gene TRBD2, 6 bases. CDR1 LNHNV and CDR2 YYDKDF come from the germline V gene (reference sequence). Trimming removed 1 base from V and 9 bases from J, with 16 bases in between. The CDR3 covers 14 residues. The CDR3 loop is CATSRATGEGVQYF. The DNA for the CDR3 is TGTGCCACCAGCAGAGCAACGGGAGAGGGTGTGCAGTACTTC.

The chain employs TRBV18 and TRBJ1-1; 7 bases fit TRBD1. The CDR3 runs to 12 residues. V lost 6 bases to trimming and J lost 6 bases; unmatched junction nucleotides: 4. CDR1 is KGHSH and CDR2 is LQKENI in the germline V gene. The CDR3 is CASSRQGSEAFF. The DNA for the CDR3 is TGTGCCAGCTCGCGACAGGGATCTGAAGCTTTCTTT. Together with reference TRBV18 and TRBJ1-1, the CDR3 gives the full variable domain: NAGVMQNPRHLVRRRGQEARLRCSPMKGHSHVYWYRQLPEEGLKFMVYLQKENIIDESGMPKERFSAEFPKEGPSILRIQQVVRGDSAAYFCASSRQGSEAFFGQGTRLTVV.

The chain joins TRBV7-8 to TRBJ1-3; D gene unclear. V was shortened by 3 bases and J by 0 bases, with 3 bases between the two germline ends. Germline loops: CDR1 SGHVS, CDR2 FQNEAQ. The CDR3 has 13 residues. CDR3 protein: CASSFNSGNTIYF. For the CDR3, the DNA is TGTGCCAGCAGCTTTAACTCTGGAAACACCATATATTTT.

The chain carries TRBV5-1 and TRBJ2-7; 9 bases fit TRBD1. The J segment lost 3 bases and the V segment lost 4 bases, leaving 5 bases of the junction unmatched. Germline V gene sequence: CDR1 SGHRS, CDR2 YFSETQ. The CDR3 extends over 14 amino acids. The CDR3 spells CASSTGTGYYEQYF. As DNA, the CDR3 is TGCGCCAGCAGCACCGGGACAGGGTACTACGAGCAGTACTTC.

The V and J genes are TRBV3-1 (or the pseudogene TRBV3-2) and TRBJ1-5; no clear D gene. The CDR3 is made up of 14 amino acids. Trimming removed 1 base from V and 5 bases from J, with 9 bases in between. Germline V CDR1 and CDR2: LGHDT, YNNKEL (reference sequence). The CDR3 region has the DNA TGTGCCAGCAGCCAAGGCGGTTTTGATCAGCCCCAGCATTTT. This translates into CASSQGGFDQPQHF.

The V and J genes are TRBV3-1 (or the pseudogene TRBV3-2) and TRBJ2-5, with TRBD2 identical over 10 bases. J was trimmed by 2 bases and V by 4 bases; bases with no gene match: 4. In germline, CDR1 is LGHDT, CDR2 YNNKEL (reference sequence). The CDR3 consists of 15 residues. The CDR3 sequence: CASSPWTSGQETQYF. The CDR3 nucleotides read TGTGCCAGCAGCCCTTGGACTAGCGGACAAGAGACCCAGTACTTC.

V usage is TRBV3-1 (or the pseudogene TRBV3-2) and J usage is TRBJ2-1; 13 bases line up with TRBD2. There are 14 residues in the CDR3. Germline V gene lookup returns CDR1 LGHDT and CDR2 YNNKEL (reference sequence). V lost 5 bases to trimming and J lost 9 bases; unmatched junction nucleotides: 4. The CDR3 region is CASSELAGGGEQFF. CDR3 coding DNA: TGTGCCAGCAGCGAACTAGCGGGAGGGGGTGAGCAGTTCTTC.